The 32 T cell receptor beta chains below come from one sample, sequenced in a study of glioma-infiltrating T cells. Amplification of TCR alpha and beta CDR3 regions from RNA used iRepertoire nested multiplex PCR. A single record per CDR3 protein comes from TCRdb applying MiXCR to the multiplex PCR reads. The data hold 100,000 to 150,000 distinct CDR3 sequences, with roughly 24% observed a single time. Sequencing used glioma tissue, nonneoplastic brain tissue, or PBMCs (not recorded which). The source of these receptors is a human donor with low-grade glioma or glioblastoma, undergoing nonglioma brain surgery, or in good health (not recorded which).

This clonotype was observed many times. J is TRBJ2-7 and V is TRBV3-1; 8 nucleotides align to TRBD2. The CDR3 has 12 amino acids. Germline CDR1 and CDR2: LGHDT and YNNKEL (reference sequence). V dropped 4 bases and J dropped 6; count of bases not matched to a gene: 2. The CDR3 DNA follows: TGTGCCAGCAGCCTAGCGGGGCGCGAGCAGTACTTC. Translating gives CASSLAGREQYF.

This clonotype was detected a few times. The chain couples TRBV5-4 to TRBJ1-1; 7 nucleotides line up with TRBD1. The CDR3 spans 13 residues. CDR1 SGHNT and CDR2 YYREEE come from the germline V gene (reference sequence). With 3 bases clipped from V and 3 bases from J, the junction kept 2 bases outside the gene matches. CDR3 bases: TGTGCCAGCAGCTACACAGGGGACACTGAAGCTTTCTTT. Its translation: CASSYTGDTEAFF.

The CDR3 coding sequence is TGCAGCGTTGTACCCGGGACGCATGAGCCCCAGCATTTT. This translates into CSVVPGTHEPQHF. The V and J genes are TRBV29-1 and TRBJ1-5, with TRBD1 as a possible D gene (5 bases). In germline, CDR1 is SQVTM, CDR2 ANQGSEA. The V end was cut by 4 bases, the J end by 8 bases, with 15 bases between. This CDR3 contains 13 residues.

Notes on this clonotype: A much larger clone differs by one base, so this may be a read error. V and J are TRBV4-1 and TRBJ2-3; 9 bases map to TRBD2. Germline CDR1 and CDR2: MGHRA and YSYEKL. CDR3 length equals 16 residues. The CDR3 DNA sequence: TGCGTCAGCAGCCTAGACGCGACTAGCGGTATAGATACGCAGTATTTT. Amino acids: CVSSLDATSGIDTQYF.

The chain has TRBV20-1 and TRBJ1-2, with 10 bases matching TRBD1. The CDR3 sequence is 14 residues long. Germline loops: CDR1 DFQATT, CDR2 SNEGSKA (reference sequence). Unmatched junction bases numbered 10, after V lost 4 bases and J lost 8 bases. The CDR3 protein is CSANFRDRGQGYTF. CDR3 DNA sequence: TGCAGTGCTAATTTCAGGGACAGGGGACAAGGCTACACCTTC.

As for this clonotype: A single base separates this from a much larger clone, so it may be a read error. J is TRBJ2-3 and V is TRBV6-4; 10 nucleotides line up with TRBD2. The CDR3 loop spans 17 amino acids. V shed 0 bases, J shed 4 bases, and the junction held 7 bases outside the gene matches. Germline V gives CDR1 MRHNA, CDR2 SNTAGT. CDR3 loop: CASSDSPSSGGSDTQYF. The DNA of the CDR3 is TGTGCCAGCAGTGACTCCCCATCTAGCGGGGGCTCAGATACGCAGTATTTT.

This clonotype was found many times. In DNA form, the CDR3 reads TGTGCCAGCTCCCCTTATCTAGCGGGACAAGAGACCCAGTACTTC. The encoded protein is CASSPYLAGQETQYF. The genes are TRBV3-1 and TRBJ2-5, with 9 positions matching TRBD2. Germline CDR1 is LGHDT and CDR2 is YNNKEL (reference sequence). The J segment lost 2 bases and the V segment lost 8 bases, leaving 9 bases of the junction unmatched. This CDR3 has 15 amino acids.

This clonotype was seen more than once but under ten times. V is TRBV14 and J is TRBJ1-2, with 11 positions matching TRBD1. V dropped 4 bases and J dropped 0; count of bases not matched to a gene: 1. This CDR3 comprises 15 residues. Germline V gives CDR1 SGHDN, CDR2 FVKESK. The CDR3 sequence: CASSLGQGANYGYTF. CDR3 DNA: TGTGCCAGCAGCCTGGGACAGGGGGCTAACTATGGCTACACCTTC.

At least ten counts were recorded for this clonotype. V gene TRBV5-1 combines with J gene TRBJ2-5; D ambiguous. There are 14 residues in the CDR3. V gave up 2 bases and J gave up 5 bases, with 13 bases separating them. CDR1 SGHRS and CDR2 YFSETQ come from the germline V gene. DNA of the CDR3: TGCGCCAGCAGCTTTACAGCGTCTGGGGAGACCCAGTACTTC. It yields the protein CASSFTASGETQYF.

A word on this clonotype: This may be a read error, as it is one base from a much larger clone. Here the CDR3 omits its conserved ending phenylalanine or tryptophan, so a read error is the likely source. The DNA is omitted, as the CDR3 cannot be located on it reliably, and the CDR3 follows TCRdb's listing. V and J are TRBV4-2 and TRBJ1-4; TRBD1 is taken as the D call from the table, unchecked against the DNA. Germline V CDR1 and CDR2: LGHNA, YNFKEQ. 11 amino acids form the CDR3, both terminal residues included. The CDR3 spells CASSQDASGAK.

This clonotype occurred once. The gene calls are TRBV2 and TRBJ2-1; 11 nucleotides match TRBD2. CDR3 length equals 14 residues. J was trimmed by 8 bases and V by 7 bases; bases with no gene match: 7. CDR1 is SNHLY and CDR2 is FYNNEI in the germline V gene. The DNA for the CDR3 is TGTGCCAGCAAAACTAGCGGGAGCCTCTATGAGCAGTTCTTC. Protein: CASKTSGSLYEQFF. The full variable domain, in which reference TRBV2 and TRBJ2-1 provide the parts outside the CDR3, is EPEVTQTPSHQVTQMGQEVILRCVPISNHLYFYWYRQILGQKVEFLVSFYNNEISEKSEIFDDQFSVERPDGSNFTLKIRSTKLEDSAMYFCASKTSGSLYEQFFGPGTRLTVL.

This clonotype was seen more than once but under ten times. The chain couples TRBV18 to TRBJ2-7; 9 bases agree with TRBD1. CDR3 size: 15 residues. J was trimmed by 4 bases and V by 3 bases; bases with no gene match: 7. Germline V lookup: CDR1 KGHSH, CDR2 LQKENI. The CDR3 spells CASSPYRQGGYEQYF. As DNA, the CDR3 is TGTGCCAGCTCACCGTACCGACAGGGGGGGTACGAGCAGTACTTC.

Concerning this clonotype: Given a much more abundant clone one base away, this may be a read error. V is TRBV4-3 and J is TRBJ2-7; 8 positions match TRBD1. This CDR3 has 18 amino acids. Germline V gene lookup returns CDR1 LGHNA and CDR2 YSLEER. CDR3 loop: CASSQDPQGEGRVYGQYF. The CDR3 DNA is TGCGCCAGCAGCCAAGATCCACAGGGGGAAGGTAGGGTCTACGGGCAGTACTTC.

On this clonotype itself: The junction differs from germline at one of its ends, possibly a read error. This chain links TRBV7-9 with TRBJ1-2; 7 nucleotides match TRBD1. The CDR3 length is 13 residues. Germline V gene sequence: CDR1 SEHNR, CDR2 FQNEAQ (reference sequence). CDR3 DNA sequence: TGTGCCAGCGGCTTAGCAGGGGGAGACGGCTACACCTTC. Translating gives CASGLAGGDGYTF.

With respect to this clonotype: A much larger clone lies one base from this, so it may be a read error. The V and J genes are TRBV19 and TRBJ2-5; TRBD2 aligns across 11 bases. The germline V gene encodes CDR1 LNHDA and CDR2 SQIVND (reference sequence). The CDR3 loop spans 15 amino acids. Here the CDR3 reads CDSSDSGRARKTQYF. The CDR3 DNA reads TGTGACAGTAGTGATAGCGGGAGGGCGAGGAAGACCCAGTACTTC.

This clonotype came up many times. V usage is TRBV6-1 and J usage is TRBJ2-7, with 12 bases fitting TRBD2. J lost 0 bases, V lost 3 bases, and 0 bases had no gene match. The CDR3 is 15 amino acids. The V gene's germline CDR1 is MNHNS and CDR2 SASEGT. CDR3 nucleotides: TGTGCCAGCAGTGAGACTAGCGGGAGCTCCTACGAGCAGTACTTC. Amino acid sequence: CASSETSGSSYEQYF.

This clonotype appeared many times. The CDR3 protein is CASSWAGVQETQYF. The CDR3 nucleotides read TGTGCCAGCAGTTGGGCGGGAGTTCAAGAGACCCAGTACTTC. The chain links TRBV6-2 or TRBV6-3 to TRBJ2-5; 7 bases align to TRBD2. With 4 bases clipped from V and 2 bases from J, the junction kept 4 bases outside the gene matches. CDR1 is MNHEY and CDR2 is SVGEGT in the germline V gene. There are 14 residues in the CDR3.

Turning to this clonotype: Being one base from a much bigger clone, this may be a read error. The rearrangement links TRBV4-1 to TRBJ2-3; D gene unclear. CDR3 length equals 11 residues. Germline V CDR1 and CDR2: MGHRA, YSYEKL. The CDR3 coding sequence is TGCTCCAGCAGCTGGGGAGATACGCAGTATTTT. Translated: CSSSWGDTQYF.

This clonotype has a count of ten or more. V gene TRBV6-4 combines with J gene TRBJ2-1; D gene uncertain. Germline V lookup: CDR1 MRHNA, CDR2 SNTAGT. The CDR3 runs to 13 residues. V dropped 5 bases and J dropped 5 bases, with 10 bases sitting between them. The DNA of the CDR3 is TGTGCCAGCAGTATTTCCCAGGACAATGAGCAGTTCTTC. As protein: CASSISQDNEQFF.

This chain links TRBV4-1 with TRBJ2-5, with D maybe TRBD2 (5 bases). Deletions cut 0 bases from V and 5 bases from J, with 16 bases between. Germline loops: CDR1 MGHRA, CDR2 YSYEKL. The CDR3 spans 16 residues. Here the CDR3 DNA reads TGCGCCAGCAGCCAAGATCGGGGAAATAGTAAGGAGACCCAGTACTTC. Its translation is CASSQDRGNSKETQYF.

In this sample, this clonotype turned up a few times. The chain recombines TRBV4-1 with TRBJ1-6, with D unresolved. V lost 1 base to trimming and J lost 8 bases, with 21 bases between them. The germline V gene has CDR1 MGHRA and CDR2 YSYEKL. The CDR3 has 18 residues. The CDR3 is CASSQALPVPGVYSPLHF. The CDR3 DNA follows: TGCGCCAGCAGCCAAGCCCTACCCGTTCCTGGGGTTTATTCACCCCTCCACTTT.

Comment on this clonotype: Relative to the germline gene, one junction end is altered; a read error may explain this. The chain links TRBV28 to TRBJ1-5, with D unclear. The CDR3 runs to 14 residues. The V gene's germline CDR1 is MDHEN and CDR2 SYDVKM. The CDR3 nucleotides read TGTACCAGCAGAGTCGGAGGTGGGTATCAGCCCCAACATTTT. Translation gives CTSRVGGGYQPQHF.

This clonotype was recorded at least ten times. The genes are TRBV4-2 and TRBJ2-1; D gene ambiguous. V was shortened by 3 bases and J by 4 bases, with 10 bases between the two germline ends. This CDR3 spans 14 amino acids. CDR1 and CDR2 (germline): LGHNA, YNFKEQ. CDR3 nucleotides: TGTGCCAGCAGCCAGGACGGGCCGTACAATGAGCAGTTCTTC. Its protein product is CASSQDGPYNEQFF.

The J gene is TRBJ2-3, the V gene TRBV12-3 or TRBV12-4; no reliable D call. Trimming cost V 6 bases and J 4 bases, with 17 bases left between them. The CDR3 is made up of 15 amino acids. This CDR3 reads CASRTGVAYSDTQYF. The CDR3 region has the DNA TGTGCCAGCAGAACCGGTGTAGCTTACTCAGATACGCAGTATTTT.

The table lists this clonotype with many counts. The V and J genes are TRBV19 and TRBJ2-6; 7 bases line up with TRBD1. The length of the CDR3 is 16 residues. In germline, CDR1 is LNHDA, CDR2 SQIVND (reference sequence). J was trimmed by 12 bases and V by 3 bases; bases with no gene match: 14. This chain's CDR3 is CASSIILDRTYPVLTF. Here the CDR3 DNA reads TGTGCCAGTAGTATTATCCTGGACAGGACTTACCCCGTCCTGACTTTC.

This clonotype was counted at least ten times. The CDR3 region is CSARTSASAKDEQYF. CDR3 DNA sequence: TGCAGTGCTAGAACCTCCGCATCCGCCAAAGACGAGCAGTACTTC. This chain uses TRBV20-1 with TRBJ2-7; D is uncertain. Trimming took off 2 bases at V and 5 bases at J, with 19 bases between the two ends. This CDR3 region has 15 residues. Germline values: CDR1 DFQATT, CDR2 SNEGSKA (reference sequence).

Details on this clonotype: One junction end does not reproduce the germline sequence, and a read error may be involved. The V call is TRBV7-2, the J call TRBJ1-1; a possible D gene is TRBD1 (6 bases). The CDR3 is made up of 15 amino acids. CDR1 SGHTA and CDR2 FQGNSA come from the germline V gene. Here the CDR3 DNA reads TGTGCCAGCAGCTACCGCGAGGGGGGAAACACTGAAGGTTTCTTT. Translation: CASSYREGGNTEGFF.

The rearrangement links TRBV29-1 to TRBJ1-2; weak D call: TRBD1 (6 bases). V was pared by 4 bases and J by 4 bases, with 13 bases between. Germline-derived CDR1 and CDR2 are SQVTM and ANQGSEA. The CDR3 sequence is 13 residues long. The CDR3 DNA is TGCAGCGTTGCAGGGGAAACGTCCTATGGCTACACCTTC. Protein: CSVAGETSYGYTF. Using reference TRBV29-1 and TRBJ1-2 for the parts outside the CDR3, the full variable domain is SAVISQKPSRDICQRGTSLTIQCQVDSQVTMMFWYRQQPGQSLTLIATANQGSEATYESGFVIDKFPISRPNLTFSTLTVSNMSPEDSSIYLCSVAGETSYGYTFGSGTRLTVV.

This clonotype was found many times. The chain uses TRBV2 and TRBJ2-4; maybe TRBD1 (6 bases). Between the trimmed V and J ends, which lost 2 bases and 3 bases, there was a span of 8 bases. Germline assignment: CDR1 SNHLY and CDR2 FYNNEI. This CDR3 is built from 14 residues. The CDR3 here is CASSEQGNKNIQYF. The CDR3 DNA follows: TGTGCCAGCAGTGAACAGGGGAACAAAAACATTCAGTACTTC.

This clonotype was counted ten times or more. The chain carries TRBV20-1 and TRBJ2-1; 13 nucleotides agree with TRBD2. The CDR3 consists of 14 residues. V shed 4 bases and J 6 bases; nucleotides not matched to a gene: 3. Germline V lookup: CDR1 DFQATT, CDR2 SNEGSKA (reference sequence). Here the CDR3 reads CSATGTSGTNEQFF. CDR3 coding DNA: TGCAGTGCTACCGGGACTAGCGGGACCAATGAGCAGTTCTTC.

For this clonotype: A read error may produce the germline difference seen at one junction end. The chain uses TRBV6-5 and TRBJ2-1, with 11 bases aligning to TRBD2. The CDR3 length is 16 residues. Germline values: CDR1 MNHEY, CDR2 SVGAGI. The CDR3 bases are TGTGGCAGCAGTTACGGTCTGGTAGCGGGAGGGGGTGAGCAGTTCTTC. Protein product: CGSSYGLVAGGGEQFF.

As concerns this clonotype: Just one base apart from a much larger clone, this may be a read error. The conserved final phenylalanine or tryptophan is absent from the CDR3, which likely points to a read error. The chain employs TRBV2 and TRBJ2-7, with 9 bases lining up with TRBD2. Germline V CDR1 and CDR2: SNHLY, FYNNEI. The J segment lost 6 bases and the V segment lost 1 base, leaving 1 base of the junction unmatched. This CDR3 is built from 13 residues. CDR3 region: CASSEVLAGEQYY. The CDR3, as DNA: TGTGCCAGCAGTGAAGTACTAGCGGGCGAGCAGTACTAC.